This T cell receptor (beta chain) was obtained from a study of T cells after posttransplantation cyclophosphamide. CDR3 size: 15 residues. From germline, CDR1 is SGHTA and CDR2 FQGNSA. Trimming cost V 5 bases and J 2 bases; bases outside gene matches: 4. Study-wide results and limits: Donor CD8+ memory clones often dominated recipient blood repertoires at later times.

This clone was recorded at least ten times. Its antigen is not identified. Profiled with immunoSEQ multiplex PCR; TCRdb holds only in-frame clones, not every one. This repertoire lists roughly 7,000 clones without singletons; 4.5% to 6% sits in the top ten. Treatment was busulfan-fludarabine conditioning, a marrow graft, and cyclophosphamide on days +3 and +4. This chain uses TRBV7-2 with TRBJ2-7; 12 nucleotides line up with TRBD2. This receptor was obtained from a female patient aged 45 to 65 who received an allogeneic stem cell transplant from an unrelated donor, was CMV-positive, and had acute GVHD only. Some of the T cells may derive from the graft donor. The sequences come from PBMCs, collected after allogeneic stem cell transplant with posttransplant cyclophosphamide. Here the CDR3 DNA reads TGTGCCAGCAGCGCCCGACTAGCGGGAGCCTACGAGCAGTACTTC. It translates to CASSARLAGAYEQYF.